What follows is one T cell receptor beta chain and its context. The trim removed 2 bases at V and 6 bases at J, leaving 10 bases unmatched. The CDR3 covers 16 residues. Germline values: CDR1 MDHEN, CDR2 SYDVKM. This entry is derived from a study of blood T cell repertoires in COVID-19. In the source study's methods: Estimation of nucleated cell counts relied on the amplification of reference gene primers. The protocol was immunoSEQ multiplex PCR, while the TCRdb copy is restricted to in-frame clones and leaves out a portion. V and J calls and clone size are given by that table; D and trimming were obtained from the DNA. The data show a few hundred thousand clones, with around 89% seen just once and about 0.8% held by the top ten.

Sequencing was carried out using peripheral blood. The rearrangement links TRBV28 to TRBJ2-1; 7 nucleotides align to TRBD1. The TCR sequence derives from a young man with acute or convalescent COVID-19. CDR3 in DNA: TGTGCCAGCAGTTTAGACCAGACAGGGTTTCGCAATGAGCAGTTCTTC. It is translated as CASSLDQTGFRNEQFF.